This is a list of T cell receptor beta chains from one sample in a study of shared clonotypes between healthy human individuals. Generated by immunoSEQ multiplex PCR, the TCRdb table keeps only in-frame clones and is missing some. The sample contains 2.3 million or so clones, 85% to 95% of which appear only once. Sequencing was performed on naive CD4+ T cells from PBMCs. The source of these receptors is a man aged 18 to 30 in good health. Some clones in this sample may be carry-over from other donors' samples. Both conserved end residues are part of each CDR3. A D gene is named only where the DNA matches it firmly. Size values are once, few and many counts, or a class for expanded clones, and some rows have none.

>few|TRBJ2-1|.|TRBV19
CASSIRASSSYNEQFF
TGTGCCAGTAGTATCCGGGCCTCAAGCTCCTACAATGAGCAGTTCTTC
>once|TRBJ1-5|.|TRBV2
CASSDFPPGANQPQHF
TGTGCCAGCAGTGATTTCCCCCCGGGGGCCAATCAGCCCCAGCATTTT
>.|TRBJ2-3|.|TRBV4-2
CASSRGLRQTSTDTQYF
TGTGCCAGCAGCCGCGGACTGAGGCAGACGAGCACAGATACGCAGTATTTT
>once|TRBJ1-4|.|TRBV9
CASSHLPTNEKLFF
TGTGCCAGCAGCCATTTACCAACTAATGAAAAACTGTTTTTT
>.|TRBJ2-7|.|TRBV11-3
CASSSTGHYEQYF
TGTGCCAGCAGCAGTACCGGGCACTACGAGCAGTACTTC
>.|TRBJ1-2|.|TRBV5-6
CASSLVGQGMANYGYTF
TGTGCCAGCAGCTTGGTTGGGCAGGGCATGGCCAACTATGGCTACACCTTC
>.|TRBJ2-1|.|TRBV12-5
CASVGGDNEQFF
TGTGCTAGTGTTGGAGGGGACAATGAGCAGTTCTTC
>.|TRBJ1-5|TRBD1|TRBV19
CASSTVAVETGKTNQPQHF
TGTGCCAGTAGTACTGTAGCCGTAGAGACAGGGAAGACCAATCAGCCCCAGCATTTT
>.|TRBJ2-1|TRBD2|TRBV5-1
CASSLLAGGGSNEQFF
TGCGCCAGCAGCTTATTAGCGGGAGGTGGTTCGAATGAGCAGTTCTTC
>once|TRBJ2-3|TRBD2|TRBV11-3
CASSLASGSTDTQYF
TGTGCCAGCAGCTTAGCTAGCGGTAGCACAGATACGCAGTATTTT
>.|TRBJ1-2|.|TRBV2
CASSEEGGGYTF
TGTGCCAGCAGCGAGGAGGGAGGTGGCTACACCTTC
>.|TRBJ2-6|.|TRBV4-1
CASSPLAQSGANVLTF
TGCGCCAGCAGCCCTCTAGCGCAGTCTGGGGCCAACGTCCTGACTTTC
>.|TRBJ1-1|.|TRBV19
CASSISQLNTEAFF
TGTGCCAGTAGTATCTCTCAGCTCAACACTGAAGCTTTCTTT
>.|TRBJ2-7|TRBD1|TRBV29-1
CSVEDKGGFSYEQYF
TGCAGCGTTGAAGATAAAGGGGGCTTCTCCTACGAGCAGTACTTC
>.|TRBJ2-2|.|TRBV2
CASTSVSAGELFF
TGTGCCAGCACTAGCGTGAGCGCCGGGGAGCTGTTTTTT
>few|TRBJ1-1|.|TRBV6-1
CASFRLRTMNTEAFF
TGTGCCAGTTTCCGCTTGAGGACAATGAACACTGAAGCTTTCTTT
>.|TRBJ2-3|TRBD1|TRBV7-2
CASTRGQGLYTDTQYF
TGTGCCAGCACCAGGGGGCAAGGACTATACACAGATACGCAGTATTTT
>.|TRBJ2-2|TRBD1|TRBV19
CASRPPGQLNTGELFF
TGTGCCAGTAGGCCTCCGGGACAGCTTAACACCGGGGAGCTGTTTTTT
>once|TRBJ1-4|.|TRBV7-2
CASSLVGNEKLFF
TGTGCCAGCAGCTTAGTAGGCAATGAAAAACTGTTTTTT
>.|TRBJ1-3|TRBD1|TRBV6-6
CASSPGTAGNTIYF
TGTGCCAGCAGCCCCGGGACAGCTGGAAACACCATATATTTT
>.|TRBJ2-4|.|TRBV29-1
CSVMGRAKNIQYF
TGCAGCGTTATGGGGCGGGCCAAAAACATTCAGTACTTC
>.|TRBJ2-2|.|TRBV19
CASSFVSGDTGELFF
TGTGCCAGTAGCTTTGTATCGGGCGACACCGGGGAGCTGTTTTTT
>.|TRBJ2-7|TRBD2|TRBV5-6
CASSWGLASEQYF
TGTGCCAGCAGCTGGGGACTAGCGTCCGAGCAGTACTTC
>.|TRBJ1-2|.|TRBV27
CASKGRVDYGYTF
TGTGCCAGCAAGGGCAGGGTCGACTATGGCTACACCTTC
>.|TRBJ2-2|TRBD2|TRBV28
CASSFPGTSVTGELFF
TGTGCCAGCAGCTTCCCCGGGACTAGCGTCACCGGGGAGCTGTTTTTT
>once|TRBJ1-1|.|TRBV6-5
CASSYRSVANTEAFF
TGTGCCAGCAGTTACCGGAGTGTAGCCAACACTGAAGCTTTCTTT
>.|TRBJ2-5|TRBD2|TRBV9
CASSVGPTGGETQYF
TGTGCCAGCAGCGTAGGCCCAACGGGAGGAGAGACCCAGTACTTC
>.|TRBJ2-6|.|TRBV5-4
CASSLFKYSGANVLTF
TGTGCCAGCAGCTTGTTTAAGTACTCTGGGGCCAACGTCCTGACTTTC